The TCR beta chain described here comes from a study of early stage breast cancer tumors. The wider study: Most of the 16 invasive tumors were ER+, PR+ and HER2-. Among roughly twelve ER+/PR+/HER2- tumors, eight were ductal, four lobular.

Trimming cost V 3 bases and J 5 bases; bases outside gene matches: 13. There are 16 residues in the CDR3. From germline, CDR1 is LNHDA and CDR2 SQIVND (reference sequence). Produced via immunoSEQ multiplex PCR; TCRdb's table is partial and in-frame only. The table shows roughly 48,000 clones, with around 83% occurring only once. General observations from the study: Comparing each tissue with blood distinguished tumor from normal in most of the 16 patients.

Notes on this clone: The target antigen is unknown.

Sequencing was performed on blood. The source is a person aged 45-60 years with breast cancer. V and J are TRBV19 and TRBJ2-7, with 7 bases fitting TRBD1. This CDR3 is CASSISATGLWNEQYF. Written as DNA, the CDR3 is TGTGCCAGTAGTATCTCAGCGACAGGGCTGTGGAACGAGCAGTACTTC. The whole variable domain, remainder taken from reference TRBV19 and TRBJ2-7, is DGGITQSPKYLFRKEGQNVTLSCEQNLNHDAMYWYRQDPGQGLRLIYYSQIVNDFQKGDIAEGYSVSREKKESFPLTVTSAQKNPTAFYLCASSISATGLWNEQYFGPGTRLTVT.